The 11 T cell receptor beta chains reported below all come from one sample, sequenced in a study of blood T cell repertoires in COVID-19. Profiled with immunoSEQ multiplex PCR; TCRdb holds only in-frame clones, not every one. The sample lists about 250,000 clones; around 79% were seen once. Sequencing input: peripheral blood. Receptors were obtained from a woman of 80 years or more with acute or convalescent COVID-19.

This sequence joins TRBV3-1 (or the pseudogene TRBV3-2) and TRBJ1-4, with TRBD1 identical over 7 bases. This CDR3 has 18 residues. CDR1 and CDR2 from the germline V gene are LGHDT and YNNKEL (reference sequence). Germline trimming cut 4 bases from V and 3 bases from J; bases unmatched to any gene: 14. The CDR3: CASSRNGRPGQPNEKLFF. The CDR3 coding sequence is TGTGCCAGCAGCCGCAACGGCAGACCGGGACAGCCTAATGAAAAACTGTTTTTT.

The chain carries TRBV7-9 and TRBJ1-2; D possibly corresponds to TRBD1 (5 bases). Trimming pared 0 bases from V and 4 bases from J, leaving 12 bases between. CDR1 is SEHNR, CDR2 FQNEAQ, per germline (reference sequence). This CDR3 contains 15 residues. The CDR3 spells CASSLASRGGYGYTF. In DNA, the CDR3 is TGTGCCAGCAGCTTAGCGAGTCGCGGGGGCTATGGCTACACCTTC.

This clone occurred a few times. The genes are TRBV29-1 and TRBJ2-2; D is unresolved. With 6 bases removed from V and 2 bases from J, the gap between germline ends came to 4 bases. This CDR3 has 11 residues. Germline V gives CDR1 SQVTM, CDR2 ANQGSEA. CDR3 coding DNA: TGCAGCGTCTCCAACACCGGGGAGCTGTTTTTT. Translation: CSVSNTGELFF.

This clone was recorded a few times. The genes are TRBV6-6 and TRBJ1-2; D gene uncertain. The CDR3 spans 11 residues. Trimming removed 2 bases at V and 8 bases at J, with 6 bases between. Germline lookup yields CDR1 MNHNY and CDR2 SVGAGI (reference sequence). The CDR3 DNA is TGTGCCAGCAGTTACGACATGGGCTACACCTTC. The encoded protein is CASSYDMGYTF.

The V and J genes are TRBV6-6 and TRBJ1-2; D might be TRBD1 (5 bases). The V and J ends lost 2 bases and 6 bases respectively, with 13 bases between them. Germline V lookup: CDR1 MNHNY, CDR2 SVGAGI (reference sequence). The CDR3 consists of 14 residues. The CDR3 DNA sequence: TGTGCCAGCAGTTACCGTCGGGGGAGCAATGGCTACACCTTC. Amino acid sequence: CASSYRRGSNGYTF.

This clone was detected a few times. The V and J genes are TRBV10-2 and TRBJ2-1, with D possibly TRBD2 on 5 matching bases. V shed 7 bases and J shed 0 bases, with 25 bases lying between them. From germline, CDR1 is WSHSY and CDR2 SAAADI. The length of the CDR3 is 19 residues. The DNA of the CDR3 is TGCGCCAGCATACTGCCGGGGATAACTGGATCTTTCTCCTACAATGAGCAGTTCTTC. As protein: CASILPGITGSFSYNEQFF.

The chain carries TRBV5-1 and TRBJ1-2; 8 bases match TRBD1. The CDR3 runs to 15 residues. Losses at the gene ends were 4 bases for V and 5 bases for J; bases not matched to a gene: 10. Germline values: CDR1 SGHRS, CDR2 YFSETQ. Here the CDR3 reads CASSSGQGGPYGYTF. The CDR3, as DNA: TGCGCCAGCAGCAGCGGACAGGGTGGGCCTTATGGCTACACCTTC.

Concerning this clone: Distinct nucleotide sequences in the sample also encode this CDR3. The chain combines TRBV5-1 with TRBJ1-1; possible D gene TRBD1, 6 bases. The CDR3 is 14 amino acids. The V and J ends lost 3 bases and 1 base respectively, with 10 bases between them. CDR1 is SGHRS, CDR2 YFSETQ, per germline. In DNA, the CDR3 is TGCGCCAGCAGCTCACAGGGTGGGAACACTGAAGCTTTCTTT. Its translation: CASSSQGGNTEAFF.

This rearrangement joins TRBV18 to TRBJ1-2; D possibly corresponds to TRBD1 (6 bases). Germline V lookup: CDR1 KGHSH, CDR2 LQKENI. This CDR3 comprises 12 residues. Trimming stripped 6 bases from V and 8 bases from J, with 13 bases between. The CDR3 spells CASSQGQGGYTF. CDR3 sequence (DNA): TGTGCCAGCTCCCAGGGGCAGGGAGGCTACACCTTC.

The chain joins TRBV10-3 to TRBJ1-2; D ambiguous. Trimming took 4 bases from V and 8 from J, leaving 14 bases between them. The germline V gene has CDR1 ENHRY and CDR2 SYGVKD. The CDR3 runs 13 residues. The CDR3: CAISASGREGYTF. The CDR3 nucleotides read TGTGCCATCAGTGCAAGCGGCCGCGAGGGCTACACCTTC.

V usage is TRBV27 and J usage is TRBJ2-1, with 7 bases lining up with TRBD1. Trimming took 6 bases from V and 0 from J; bases not matched to a gene: 5. Germline V gene data show CDR1 as MNHEY and CDR2 as SMNVEV (reference sequence). This CDR3 is built from 15 residues. The CDR3 spells CASRGGQNSYNEQFF. Here the CDR3 DNA reads TGTGCCAGCAGAGGGGGACAGAACTCCTACAATGAGCAGTTCTTC.